This T cell receptor beta chain was identified during a study of cytotoxic CD8 clonotypes in ibrutinib-treated CLL. Per germline, CDR1 SGDLS and CDR2 YYNGEE. This CDR3 has 14 amino acids. The V end was cut by 3 bases, the J end by 1 base, with 10 bases between. As concerns this clone: The antigen is unknown.

General study points: For progressing versus sustained-remission patients, sampling times were not the same.

Some clones are missing from TCRdb's copy, which holds only in-frame ones; the method was immunoSEQ multiplex PCR. Of about 120,000 clones detected, 80% to 90% appear once; the ten largest clones hold roughly 1.9%. This sequence joins TRBV9 and TRBJ1-1, with D uncertain. The sequence was obtained from a human donor with chronic lymphocytic leukemia. The starting material was PBMCs, obtained after 24 months of ibrutinib treatment. The CDR3 loop reads CASSDVRGNTEAFF. CDR3 bases: TGTGCCAGCAGCGATGTCCGCGGGAACACTGAAGCTTTCTTT.